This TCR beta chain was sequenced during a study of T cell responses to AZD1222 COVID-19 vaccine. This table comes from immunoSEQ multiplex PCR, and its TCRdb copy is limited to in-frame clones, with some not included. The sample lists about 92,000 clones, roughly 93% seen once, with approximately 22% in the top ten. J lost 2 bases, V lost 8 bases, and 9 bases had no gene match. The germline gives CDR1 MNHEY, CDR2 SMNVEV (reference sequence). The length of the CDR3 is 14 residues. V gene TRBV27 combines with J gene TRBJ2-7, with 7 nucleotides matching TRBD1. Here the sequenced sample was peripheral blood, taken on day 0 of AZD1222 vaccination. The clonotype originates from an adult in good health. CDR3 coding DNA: TGTGCCAGCGGGACCGGGACAGAAACCTACGAGCAGTACTTC. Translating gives CASGTGTETYEQYF.